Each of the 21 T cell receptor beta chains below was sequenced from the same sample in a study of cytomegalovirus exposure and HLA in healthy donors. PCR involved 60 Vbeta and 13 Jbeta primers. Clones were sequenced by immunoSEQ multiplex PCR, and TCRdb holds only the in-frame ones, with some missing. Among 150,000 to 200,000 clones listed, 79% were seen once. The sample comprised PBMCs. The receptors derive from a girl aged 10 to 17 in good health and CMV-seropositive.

CDR3 loop: CASSSAGQGNSPLHF. The CDR3 DNA reads TGTGCCAGCAGCTCCGCGGGACAGGGGAATTCACCCCTCCACTTT. The genes are TRBV7-2 and TRBJ1-6, with 10 bases lining up with TRBD1. The J segment lost 7 bases and the V segment lost 4 bases, leaving 4 bases of the junction unmatched. The CDR3 consists of 15 residues. CDR1 is SGHTA and CDR2 is FQGNSA in the germline V gene.

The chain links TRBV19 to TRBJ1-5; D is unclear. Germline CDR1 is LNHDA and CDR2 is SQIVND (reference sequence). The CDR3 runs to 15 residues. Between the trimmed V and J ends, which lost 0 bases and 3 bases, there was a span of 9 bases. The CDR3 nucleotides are TGTGCCAGTAGTATAGATGCCCCTATCAATCAGCCCCAGCATTTT. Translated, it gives CASSIDAPINQPQHF.

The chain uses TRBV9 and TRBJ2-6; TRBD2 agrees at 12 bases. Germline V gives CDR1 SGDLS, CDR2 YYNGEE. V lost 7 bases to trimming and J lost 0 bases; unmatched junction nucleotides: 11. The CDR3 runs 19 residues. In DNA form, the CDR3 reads TGTGCCAGCTATGGACTAGCGGGGCCAGGATACTCTGGGGCCAACGTCCTGACTTTC. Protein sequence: CASYGLAGPGYSGANVLTF.

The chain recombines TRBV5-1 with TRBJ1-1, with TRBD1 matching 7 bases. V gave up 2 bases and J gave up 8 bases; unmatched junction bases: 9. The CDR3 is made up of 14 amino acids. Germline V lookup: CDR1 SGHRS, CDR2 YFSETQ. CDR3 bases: TGCGCCAGCAGCTTCACAGGGGCCGAGCCCGAAGCTTTCTTT. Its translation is CASSFTGAEPEAFF.

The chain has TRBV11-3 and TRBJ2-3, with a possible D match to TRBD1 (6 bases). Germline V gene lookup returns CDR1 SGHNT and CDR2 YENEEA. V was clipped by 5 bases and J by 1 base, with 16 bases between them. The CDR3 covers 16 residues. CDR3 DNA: TGTGCCAGCAGCGCGCTCTCCAGGGGAGGCACAGATACGCAGTATTTT. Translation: CASSALSRGGTDTQYF.

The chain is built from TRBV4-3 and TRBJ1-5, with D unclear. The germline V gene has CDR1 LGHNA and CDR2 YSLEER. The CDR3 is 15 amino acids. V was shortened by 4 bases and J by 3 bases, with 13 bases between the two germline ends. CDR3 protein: CASSLGSGSNQPQHF. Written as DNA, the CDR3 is TGCGCCAGCAGCCTCGGAAGCGGCTCCAATCAGCCCCAGCATTTT.

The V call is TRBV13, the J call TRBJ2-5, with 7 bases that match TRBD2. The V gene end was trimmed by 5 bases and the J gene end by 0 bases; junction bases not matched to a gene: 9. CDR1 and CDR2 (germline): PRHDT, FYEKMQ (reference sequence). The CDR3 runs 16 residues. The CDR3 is CASSMPRGDYQETQYF. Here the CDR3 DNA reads TGTGCCAGCAGCATGCCCCGGGGGGACTACCAAGAGACCCAGTACTTC.

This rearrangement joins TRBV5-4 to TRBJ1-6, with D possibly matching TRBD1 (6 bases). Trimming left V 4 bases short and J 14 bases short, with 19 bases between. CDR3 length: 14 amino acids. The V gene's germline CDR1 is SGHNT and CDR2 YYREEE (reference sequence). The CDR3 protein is CASSPDSQIHALHF. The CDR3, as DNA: TGTGCCAGCAGCCCGGACAGCCAAATTCATGCCCTCCACTTT.

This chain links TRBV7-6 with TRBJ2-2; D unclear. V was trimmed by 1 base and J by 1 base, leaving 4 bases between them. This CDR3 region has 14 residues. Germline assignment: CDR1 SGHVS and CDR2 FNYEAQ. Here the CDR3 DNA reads TGTGCCAGCAGCTTAGGGCAGAACACCGGGGAGCTGTTTTTT. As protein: CASSLGQNTGELFF.

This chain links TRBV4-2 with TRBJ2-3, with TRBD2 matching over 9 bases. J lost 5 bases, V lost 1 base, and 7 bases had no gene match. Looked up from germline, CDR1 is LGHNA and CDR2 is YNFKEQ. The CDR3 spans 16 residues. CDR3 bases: TGTGCCAGCAGCCAAGGGGCGGGGGGGACGGAAGATACGCAGTATTTT. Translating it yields CASSQGAGGTEDTQYF.

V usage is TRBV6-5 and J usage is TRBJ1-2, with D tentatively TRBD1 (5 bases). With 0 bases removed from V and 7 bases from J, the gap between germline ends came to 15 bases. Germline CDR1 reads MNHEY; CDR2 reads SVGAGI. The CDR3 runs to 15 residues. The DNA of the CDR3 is TGTGCCAGCAGTTACTCGCGGGGACCTCTCGCTGGCTACACCTTC. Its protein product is CASSYSRGPLAGYTF.

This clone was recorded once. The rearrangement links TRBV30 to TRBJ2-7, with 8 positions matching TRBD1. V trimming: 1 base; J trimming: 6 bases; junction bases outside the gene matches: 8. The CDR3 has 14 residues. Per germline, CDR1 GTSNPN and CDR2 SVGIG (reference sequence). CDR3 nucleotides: TGTGCCTGGAGTGCCGGGACAGGTGCTTCCGAGCAGTACTTC. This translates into CAWSAGTGASEQYF.

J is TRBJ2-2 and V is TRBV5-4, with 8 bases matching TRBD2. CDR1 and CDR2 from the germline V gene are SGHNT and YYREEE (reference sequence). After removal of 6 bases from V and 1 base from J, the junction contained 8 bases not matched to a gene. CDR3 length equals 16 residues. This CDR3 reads CASTWSGGQNTGELFF. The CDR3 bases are TGTGCCAGCACCTGGAGCGGGGGCCAGAACACCGGGGAGCTGTTTTTT. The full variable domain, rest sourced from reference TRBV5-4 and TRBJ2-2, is ETGVTQSPTHLIKTRGQQVTLRCSSQSGHNTVSWYQQALGQGPQFIFQYYREEENGRGNFPPRFSGLQFPNYSSELNVNALELDDSALYLCASTWSGGQNTGELFFGEGSRLTVL.

This CDR3 reads CAWSETGLDTGELFF. The CDR3 nucleotides read TGTGCCTGGAGCGAGACAGGGTTGGACACCGGGGAGCTGTTTTTT. This rearrangement joins TRBV30 to TRBJ2-2, with 7 nucleotides matching TRBD1. The CDR3 sequence is 15 residues long. Germline V gene lookup returns CDR1 GTSNPN and CDR2 SVGIG (reference sequence). V trimming: 3 bases; J trimming: 3 bases; junction bases outside the gene matches: 7.

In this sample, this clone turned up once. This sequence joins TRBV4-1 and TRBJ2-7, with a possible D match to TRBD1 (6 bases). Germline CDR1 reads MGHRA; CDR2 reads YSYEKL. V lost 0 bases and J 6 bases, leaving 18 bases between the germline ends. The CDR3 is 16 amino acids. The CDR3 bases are TGCGCCAGCAGCCAAGATCTTGGGCAGGGGAAGGCCGAGCAGTACTTC. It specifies CASSQDLGQGKAEQYF.

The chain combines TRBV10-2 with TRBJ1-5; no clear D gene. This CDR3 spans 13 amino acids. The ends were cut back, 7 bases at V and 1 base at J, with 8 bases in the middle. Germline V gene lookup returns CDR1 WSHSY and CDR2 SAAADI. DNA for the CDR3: TGCGCCAGCAACATCGCAAGCAATCAGCCCCAGCATTTT. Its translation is CASNIASNQPQHF.

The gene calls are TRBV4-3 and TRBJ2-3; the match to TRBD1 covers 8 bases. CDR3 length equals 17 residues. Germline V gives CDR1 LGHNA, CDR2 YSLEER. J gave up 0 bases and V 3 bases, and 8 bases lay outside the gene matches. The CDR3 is CASSQTRGRTSTDTQYF. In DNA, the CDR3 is TGCGCCAGCAGCCAGACCAGGGGGCGGACGAGCACAGATACGCAGTATTTT.

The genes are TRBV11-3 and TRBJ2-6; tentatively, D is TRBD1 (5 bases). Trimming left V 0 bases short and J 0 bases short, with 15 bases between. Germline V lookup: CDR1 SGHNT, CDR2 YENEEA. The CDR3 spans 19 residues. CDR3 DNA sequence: TGTGCCAGCAGCTTAGATTCAGGGTTAGGTGTCTCTGGGGCCAACGTCCTGACTTTC. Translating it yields CASSLDSGLGVSGANVLTF.

The CDR3 loop reads CASSTIRLLSQETQYF. CDR3 bases: TGTGCCAGCAGTACAATCAGGTTACTCAGCCAAGAGACCCAGTACTTC. The V gene is TRBV27, the J gene TRBJ2-5; D remains ambiguous. The CDR3 is 16 amino acids. Trimming left V 5 bases short and J 1 base short, with 17 bases between. CDR1 and CDR2 from the germline V gene are MNHEY and SMNVEV (reference sequence).

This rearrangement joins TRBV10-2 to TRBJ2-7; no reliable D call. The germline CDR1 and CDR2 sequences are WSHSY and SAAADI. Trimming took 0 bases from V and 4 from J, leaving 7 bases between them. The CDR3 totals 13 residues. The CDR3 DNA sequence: TGCGCCAGCAGTGAGTCGACAAGGTACGAGCAGTACTTC. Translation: CASSESTRYEQYF.

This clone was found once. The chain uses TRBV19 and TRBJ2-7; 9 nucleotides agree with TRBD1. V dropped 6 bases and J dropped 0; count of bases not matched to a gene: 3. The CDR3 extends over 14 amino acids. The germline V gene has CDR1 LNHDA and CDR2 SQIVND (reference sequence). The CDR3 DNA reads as TGTGCCAGTAGGAAGGGACAGGGCTCCTACGAGCAGTACTTC. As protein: CASRKGQGSYEQYF.